The 21 T cell receptor beta chains below were found in one sample sequenced in a study of blood T cell repertoires in COVID-19. TCRdb keeps only in-frame clones here, not all; method: immunoSEQ multiplex PCR. The sample includes about 280,000 clones, 80% to 90% of them seen just once. Sequenced material: peripheral blood. The receptors were sampled from a woman in her 30s with active or convalescent COVID-19.

Details on this clone: This sample also contains other DNA sequences that code for the same CDR3. CDR3 sequence: CASSQGRNQPQHF. CDR3 coding DNA: TGCGCCAGCAGCCAAGGGAGAAATCAGCCCCAGCATTTT. The chain is built from TRBV4-3 and TRBJ1-5; D gene unclear. Germline values: CDR1 LGHNA, CDR2 YSLEER. The CDR3 totals 13 residues. V was shortened by 1 base and J by 4 bases, with 5 bases between the two germline ends.

The V gene is TRBV6-4, the J gene TRBJ2-1; 10 nucleotides align to TRBD1. Looked up from germline, CDR1 is MRHNA and CDR2 is SNTAGT. The trim removed 1 base at V and 7 bases at J, leaving 4 bases unmatched. The CDR3 consists of 15 residues. For the CDR3, the DNA is TGTGCCAGCAGTGACTTGGGACAGGGGATTAATGAGCAGTTCTTC. As protein: CASSDLGQGINEQFF.

This clone occurred once. This chain uses TRBV19 with TRBJ1-5; 7 nucleotides match TRBD1. This CDR3 spans 15 amino acids. The V and J ends lost 4 bases and 0 bases, in that order; junction bases with no gene match: 3. Germline V CDR1 and CDR2: LNHDA, SQIVND (reference sequence). The CDR3 nucleotides are TGTGCCAGTAGTAAGACAGGGAATAGCAATCAGCCCCAGCATTTT. This sequence encodes CASSKTGNSNQPQHF.

This chain connects TRBV30 to TRBJ2-6; no clear D gene. The CDR3 sequence is 15 residues long. CDR1 and CDR2 (germline): GTSNPN, SVGIG (reference sequence). V lost 5 bases and J lost 0, with 11 bases in between. This CDR3 is CAWGPVLSGANVLTF. The CDR3, as DNA: TGTGCCTGGGGCCCAGTCCTCTCTGGGGCCAACGTCCTGACTTTC.

This clone appeared once. V usage is TRBV7-2 and J usage is TRBJ1-3, with D unclear. The V and J ends lost 1 base and 0 bases respectively, with 7 bases between them. CDR1 and CDR2 from the germline V gene are SGHTA and FQGNSA. The CDR3 is 15 residues long. The CDR3 reads CASSLGLFSGNTIYF. The CDR3 bases are TGTGCCAGCAGCTTAGGGCTGTTCTCTGGAAACACCATATATTTT.

V is TRBV7-3 and J is TRBJ2-5; 7 bases fit TRBD2. The V gene's germline CDR1 is SGHTA and CDR2 FQGTGA. Trimming took 2 bases from V and 1 from J; bases not matched to a gene: 4. The CDR3 length is 15 residues. The CDR3 DNA sequence: TGTGCCAGCAGCTTACAGCGGGGCCCCCAAGAGACCCAGTACTTC. This codes for CASSLQRGPQETQYF. The full variable domain, with the rest looked up from reference TRBV7-3 and TRBJ2-5, is GAGVSQTPSNKVTEKGKYVELRCDPISGHTALYWYRQSLGQGPEFLIYFQGTGAADDSGLPNDRFFAVRPEGSVSTLKIQRTERGDSAVYLCASSLQRGPQETQYFGPGTRLLVL.

This CDR3 is CASSGQGSNTEAFF. Written as DNA, the CDR3 is TGTGCCAGCTCCGGACAGGGCTCGAACACTGAAGCTTTCTTT. The chain joins TRBV18 to TRBJ1-1; 8 bases align to TRBD1. Losses at the gene ends were 6 bases for V and 1 base for J; bases not matched to a gene: 4. The CDR3 length is 14 residues. Germline V CDR1 and CDR2: KGHSH, LQKENI. Full variable domain (outside the CDR3, taken from reference TRBV18 and TRBJ1-1): NAGVMQNPRHLVRRRGQEARLRCSPMKGHSHVYWYRQLPEEGLKFMVYLQKENIIDESGMPKERFSAEFPKEGPSILRIQQVVRGDSAAYFCASSGQGSNTEAFFGQGTRLTVV.

V and J are TRBV14 and TRBJ1-3, with no clear D. The germline V and J ends were trimmed by 3 bases and 14 bases, with 14 bases remaining between them. Germline assignment: CDR1 SGHDN and CDR2 FVKESK. There are 12 residues in the CDR3. CDR3 region: CASSHDRVFLYF. DNA for the CDR3: TGTGCCAGCAGCCATGACCGGGTCTTCCTATATTTT.

This clone was recorded once. V gene TRBV9 combines with J gene TRBJ2-7, with a tentative D call TRBD2 (6 bases). The germline V gene has CDR1 SGDLS and CDR2 YYNGEE. CDR3 length: 15 amino acids. V lost 0 bases and J lost 2, with 12 bases in between. CDR3 region: CASSVGREPPYEQYF. CDR3 DNA: TGTGCCAGCAGCGTAGGACGGGAGCCCCCCTACGAGCAGTACTTC.

This clone was picked up a small number of times. The J gene is TRBJ2-5, the V gene TRBV7-8, with D perhaps TRBD1 (6 bases). CDR3 length equals 16 residues. CDR1 and CDR2 (germline): SGHVS, FQNEAQ. V was cut by 5 bases and J by 4 bases, with 20 bases left in between. The DNA for the CDR3 is TGTGCCAGCAGCCGACGGGACATAACTTTCGTAGAGACCCAGTACTTC. Amino acids: CASSRRDITFVETQYF.

The chain recombines TRBV29-1 with TRBJ2-5; TRBD2 aligns across 10 bases. The germline gives CDR1 SQVTM, CDR2 ANQGSEA. J lost 4 bases, V lost 3 bases, and 8 bases had no gene match. This CDR3 has 15 residues. The CDR3 loop reads CSVDPSGGARETQYF. The CDR3 region has the DNA TGCAGCGTTGACCCGAGCGGGGGGGCTAGAGAGACCCAGTACTTC.

The chain employs TRBV28 and TRBJ1-4, with no clear D. The CDR3 spans 15 residues. From germline, CDR1 is MDHEN and CDR2 SYDVKM. V was trimmed by 6 bases and J by 4 bases, leaving 15 bases between them. CDR3 loop: CASRYWPGGNEKLFF. The CDR3 DNA reads as TGTGCCAGCAGATATTGGCCGGGAGGTAATGAAAAACTGTTTTTT.

The V call is TRBV28, the J call TRBJ1-1; D perhaps matches TRBD1 (5 bases). Trimming cost V 5 bases and J 4 bases, with 14 bases left between them. The CDR3 has 14 residues. Germline V gene data show CDR1 as MDHEN and CDR2 as SYDVKM. The CDR3 sequence: CASSAGSQITEAFF. For the CDR3, the DNA is TGTGCCAGCAGTGCAGGGTCCCAAATCACTGAAGCTTTCTTT.

A few counts support this clone. The chain uses TRBV28 and TRBJ1-2, with D maybe TRBD1 (6 bases). The CDR3 loop spans 14 amino acids. Germline CDR1 is MDHEN and CDR2 is SYDVKM. Deletions cut 3 bases from V and 5 bases from J, with 13 bases between. The CDR3 loop is CASSFPGVGYGYTF. CDR3 sequence (DNA): TGTGCCAGCAGTTTCCCAGGGGTAGGGTATGGCTACACCTTC.

V gene TRBV4-2 combines with J gene TRBJ1-4; no reliable D call. The germline V gene encodes CDR1 LGHNA and CDR2 YNFKEQ. The CDR3 is 11 amino acids. V lost 3 bases and J 7 bases, leaving 3 bases between the germline ends. CDR3 nucleotides: TGTGCCAGCAGCCACGGTGAAAAACTGTTTTTT. Its protein product is CASSHGEKLFF.

The sample holds a few counts of this clone. The chain links TRBV7-8 to TRBJ2-5; possible D gene TRBD2, 5 bases. V lost 3 bases to trimming and J lost 5 bases, with 7 bases between them. CDR3 size: 12 residues. Germline lookup yields CDR1 SGHVS and CDR2 FQNEAQ. DNA of the CDR3: TGTGCCAGCAGCTTGGGAGCGGAGACCCAGTACTTC. The encoded protein is CASSLGAETQYF. Combining the CDR3 with reference TRBV7-8 and TRBJ2-5 gives the whole variable domain GAGVSQSPRYKVAKRGQDVALRCDPISGHVSLFWYQQALGQGPEFLTYFQNEAQLDKSGLPSDRFFAERPEGSVSTLKIQRTQQEDSAVYLCASSLGAETQYFGPGTRLLVL.

This clone was recorded once. V and J are TRBV7-8 and TRBJ1-6; TRBD1 might be the D (6 bases). The CDR3 loop spans 14 amino acids. V shed 5 bases and J shed 7 bases, with 12 bases lying between them. CDR1 is SGHVS, CDR2 FQNEAQ, per germline. The CDR3: CASSDRRVNSPLHF. The CDR3 nucleotides are TGTGCCAGCAGCGACAGGAGAGTGAATTCACCCCTCCACTTT.

V is TRBV7-2 and J is TRBJ1-4, with 10 bases aligning to TRBD1. The V and J ends lost 5 bases and 11 bases, in that order; junction bases with no gene match: 11. CDR1 and CDR2 from the germline V gene are SGHTA and FQGNSA. CDR3 size: 15 residues. The CDR3 protein is CASSNSGTGVRKLFF. CDR3 nucleotide sequence: TGTGCCAGCAGCAATTCCGGGACAGGGGTGCGGAAACTGTTTTTT.

This clone was seen a handful of times. The chain links TRBV6-2 or TRBV6-3 to TRBJ2-3; TRBD2 matches 10 bases. The CDR3 extends over 16 amino acids. V trimming: 5 bases; J trimming: 0 bases; junction bases outside the gene matches: 5. Looked up from germline, CDR1 is MNHEY and CDR2 is SVGEGT. CDR3: CASSALAGASTDTQYF. In nucleotides, the CDR3 is TGTGCCAGCAGTGCCCTAGCGGGGGCCAGCACAGATACGCAGTATTTT.

This clone was detected only once. The gene calls are TRBV6-2 or TRBV6-3 and TRBJ2-3, with TRBD2 identical over 8 bases. V trimming: 5 bases; J trimming: 2 bases; junction bases outside the gene matches: 9. Germline loops: CDR1 MNHEY, CDR2 SVGEGT. The CDR3 has 16 amino acids. CDR3: CASSLRAGGYTDTQYF. The DNA of the CDR3 is TGTGCCAGCAGTCTCCGGGCGGGGGGTTACACAGATACGCAGTATTTT.

A few counts support this clone. This chain uses TRBV9 with TRBJ1-2, with TRBD1 as a possible D gene (5 bases). CDR3 size: 17 residues. Between the trimmed V and J ends, which lost 4 bases and 2 bases, there was a span of 21 bases. The germline gives CDR1 SGDLS, CDR2 YYNGEE. The chain's CDR3 is CASSPAGSPTQNYGYTF. Here the CDR3 DNA reads TGTGCCAGCAGCCCAGCAGGGTCCCCCACACAAAACTATGGCTACACCTTC.